This T cell receptor beta chain was identified during a study of T cells in localized non-small cell lung cancer (dated by TCRdb to 2018 to 2020). At the level of the whole study: T cell repertoires of fewer than 250 early-stage NSCLC patients were analyzed, with tumors being compared against uninvolved tumor-adjacent lungs. All 240 or so NSCLC patients in the cohort were treatment-naive and had localized lung tumors that were resected. Of the NSCLC patients, 120 to 150 were male and about 97 were female, and the mean age was around 66 years.

At diagnosis, tumor, uninvolved tumor-adjacent lung and peripheral blood were collected and then preserved as a mix of FFPE and fresh-frozen material. Blood samples were analyzed as peripheral blood mononuclear cells for TCR repertoire profiling. TCR beta CDR3 regions were sequenced from DNA using the immunoSEQ Assay. In the original analysis: T cell density was computed as TCR beta template counts normalized to usable DNA estimated by amplifying housekeeping genes. Richness was estimated with the preseqR package, extrapolating to 400,000 templates for PBMC samples and 120,000 templates for tissue samples. Clonality was calculated as one minus Pielou's evenness. Differential abundance testing on productive amino-acid clonotypes, with a minimum total count of 5 and an alpha of 0.1, was used to identify tissue-enriched TCRs. Repertoire overlap between compartments was quantified with the Jaccard Index and Morisita Overlap Index. TCR beta CDR3s were clustered by GLIPH together with public tetramer-defined viral CDR3s, and at least three viral sequences plus V-gene enrichment were required for viral motifs. TCRdb mirrors the immuneACCESS table, restricted to in-frame sequences. Some clones are absent from its copies; in checked studies, under half trace to an unresolved V gene, and the reason for the others is unknown. V, J and clone size are those of that table, while D and trimming were read from the DNA. The sample table lists 64,000 or so clones, 90% of them with a count of one. Around 1.8% of the sample is held by the ten biggest clonotypes.

Findings and caveats that apply to the study as a whole: Higher blood T cell density associated with longer overall survival, while higher adjacent-lung clonality associated with shorter survival. The highest T cell clonality was observed in uninvolved tumor-adjacent lung, where clonality exceeded that of tumor, suggesting that antigenic responses were more focused in uninvolved tumor-adjacent lung. Because multi-region tumor sequencing was not done, intratumor heterogeneity could not be ruled out. Of the top 100 tumor clones, a median of 57 were detected in paired uninvolved adjacent lung; around 30 were also among that lung's top 100. Since the design was exploratory, TCR variables were selected using unadjusted p-values with no false-discovery rate correction.

Per the germline V gene (reference sequence), LNHDA is the CDR1 and SQIVND is the CDR2. V is clipped by 3 bases and J by 4 bases, and the sequence between their germline boundaries is 10 bases long. The CDR3 has 14 amino acids, counting the end cysteine and phenylalanine. The entry retains the CDR3 DNA only, 42 bases that are in frame from base 1. As concerns this clone: The clone's antigen remains unknown. Per-nucleotide qualities are absent, and no much larger clonotype sits a single base away.

This TCR was sampled from a woman aged 35 to 70 with stage I lung adenocarcinoma. The sequence is built from TRBV19 and TRBJ2-1; TRBD2 could be the D gene, as 6 bases match. The sample was peripheral blood, taken before any cancer treatment. The CDR3 region reads CASSIGGVYNEQFF. The DNA reads TGTGCCAGTAGTATCGGAGGGGTATACAATGAGCAGTTCTTC.